The clone carrying this T cell receptor beta chain occurred a few times. Its cognate antigen is unknown. This sample is drawn from a study of cytomegalovirus exposure and HLA in healthy donors. Study-level background: A previous analysis identified about 110 million unique TCR beta sequences derived from some 170 million T cells. Notes on the study in general: Most TCR sequences showed up rarely, but some public TCRs showed up in many donors. Earlier findings revealed that most TCR beta V segments proved productive either about 87% or about 30% of the time. Solely CMV serostatus was available to characterize immune exposure.

The V end lost 7 bases, the J end lost 7 bases, and 16 bases lay between the germline ends. Germline V CDR1 and CDR2: MNHNS, SASEGT. This CDR3 comprises 13 residues. PCR employed 60 Vbeta and 13 Jbeta primers. The assay was immunoSEQ multiplex PCR, and TCRdb's table has in-frame clones only and misses some. The sample has approximately 180,000 clones, about 13% seen once. The receptor comes from a man aged 45 to 65 in good health and CMV-seropositive. The chain employs TRBV6-1 and TRBJ2-5; a weak D match, TRBD1 (5 bases). Sample: PBMCs. In DNA, the CDR3 is TGTGCCAGCACTCCCTCAGGGCTTGGGACCCAGTACTTC. The encoded protein is CASTPSGLGTQYF.